This is a list of T cell receptor beta chains from one sample in a study of shared clonotypes between healthy human individuals. Generated by immunoSEQ multiplex PCR, the TCRdb table keeps only in-frame clones and is missing some. The profile covers around 480,000 clones, with 75% to 80% appearing a single time and under 15% taken by the ten largest. The sample was PBMCs. These receptors came from a woman between 35 and 50 years old in good health. Some clones in this sample may be carry-over from other donors' samples. The CDR3 runs from the conserved cysteine through the conserved F or W. The D gene is left open where the match is weak. Where a row states a size, it is once, few, many or the class of an expanded clone; other rows omit it.

j_call: TRBJ2-7
cdr3_length: 15
d_call: NA
clone_size: few
v_call: TRBV6-6
cdr3_aa: CASSAQGKQSKEQYF
cdr3_nt: TGTGCCAGCAGTGCCCAGGGGAAGCAGAGTAAAGAGCAGTACTTC

j_call: TRBJ2-7
cdr3_length: 14
d_call: TRBD1
clone_size: NA
v_call: TRBV18
cdr3_aa: CASSPRPGQDGAYF
cdr3_nt: TGTGCCAGCTCACCCAGGCCGGGACAGGACGGCGCATACTTC

j_call: TRBJ1-5
cdr3_length: 12
d_call: NA
clone_size: NA
v_call: TRBV19
cdr3_aa: CASSPGWHVQHF
cdr3_nt: TGTGCCAGTAGTCCTGGATGGCATGTCCAGCATTTT

j_call: TRBJ2-1
cdr3_length: 16
d_call: TRBD2
clone_size: NA
v_call: TRBV18
cdr3_aa: CASSPRLAGGYNEQFF
cdr3_nt: TGTGCCAGCTCTCCTCGACTAGCGGGAGGGTACAATGAGCAGTTCTTC

j_call: TRBJ1-3
cdr3_length: 15
d_call: TRBD1
clone_size: NA
v_call: TRBV14
cdr3_aa: CASSQTGGSGNTIYF
cdr3_nt: TGTGCCAGCAGCCAGACAGGGGGCTCTGGAAACACCATATATTTT

j_call: TRBJ1-4
cdr3_length: 17
d_call: NA
clone_size: few
v_call: TRBV7-6
cdr3_aa: CASSLEGGGRHNEKLFF
cdr3_nt: TGTGCCAGCAGCTTAGAGGGGGGGGGTCGTCATAATGAAAAACTGTTTTTT

j_call: TRBJ2-1
cdr3_length: 19
d_call: TRBD2
clone_size: NA
v_call: TRBV7-9
cdr3_aa: CASSSVALAGGPIYNEQFF
cdr3_nt: TGTGCCAGCAGCTCAGTCGCACTAGCGGGAGGCCCGATCTACAATGAGCAGTTCTTC

j_call: TRBJ1-4
cdr3_length: 16
d_call: TRBD1
clone_size: NA
v_call: TRBV30
cdr3_aa: CAWSTPYRGANEKLFF
cdr3_nt: TGTGCCTGGAGTACCCCTTACAGGGGTGCTAATGAAAAACTGTTTTTT

j_call: TRBJ1-1
cdr3_length: 13
d_call: NA
clone_size: NA
v_call: TRBV13
cdr3_aa: CASSLGVFLGAFF
cdr3_nt: TGTGCCAGCAGCTTAGGCGTTTTTTTGGGAGCTTTCTTT

j_call: TRBJ2-7
cdr3_length: 12
d_call: NA
clone_size: once
v_call: TRBV7-2
cdr3_aa: CASSPTRVEQYF
cdr3_nt: TGTGCCAGCAGCCCGACGAGGGTCGAGCAGTACTTC

j_call: TRBJ2-3
cdr3_length: 15
d_call: TRBD2
clone_size: NA
v_call: TRBV5-1
cdr3_aa: CASSYIAGPSDTQYF
cdr3_nt: TGCGCCAGCAGCTACATAGCGGGACCCTCAGATACGCAGTATTTT

j_call: TRBJ2-5
cdr3_length: 14
d_call: NA
clone_size: NA
v_call: TRBV2
cdr3_aa: CASSVDYTQETQYF
cdr3_nt: TGTGCCAGCAGTGTCGACTATACTCAAGAGACCCAGTACTTC

j_call: TRBJ2-7
cdr3_length: 14
d_call: NA
clone_size: NA
v_call: TRBV5-1
cdr3_aa: CASRGDGGIHEQYF
cdr3_nt: TGCGCCAGCAGAGGGGATGGCGGGATCCACGAGCAGTACTTC

j_call: TRBJ2-7
cdr3_length: 13
d_call: NA
clone_size: NA
v_call: TRBV27
cdr3_aa: CASSLLGAYEQYF
cdr3_nt: TGTGCCAGCAGTTTATTGGGGGCCTACGAGCAGTACTTC

j_call: TRBJ2-3
cdr3_length: 16
d_call: NA
clone_size: NA
v_call: TRBV2
cdr3_aa: CASSKTSGAGTDTQYF
cdr3_nt: TGTGCCAGCAGTAAGACGAGCGGTGCCGGCACAGATACGCAGTATTTT

j_call: TRBJ1-3
cdr3_length: 12
d_call: NA
clone_size: few
v_call: TRBV2
cdr3_aa: CAGFNSEGTIYF
cdr3_nt: TGTGCCGGCTTTAATTCGGAGGGGACCATATATTTT

j_call: TRBJ2-3
cdr3_length: 18
d_call: TRBD1
clone_size: NA
v_call: TRBV15
cdr3_aa: CATSRRMQGTGSTDTQYF
cdr3_nt: TGTGCCACCAGCAGGCGAATGCAGGGGACAGGGAGCACAGATACGCAGTATTTT

j_call: TRBJ2-5
cdr3_length: 15
d_call: NA
clone_size: NA
v_call: TRBV6-5
cdr3_aa: CASSYSRGPFMTQYF
cdr3_nt: TGTGCCAGCAGTTACTCGCGCGGCCCGTTTATGACCCAGTACTTC

j_call: TRBJ2-1
cdr3_length: 14
d_call: NA
clone_size: few
v_call: TRBV11-3
cdr3_aa: CASSFGPGNNEQFF
cdr3_nt: TGTGCCAGCAGCTTTGGGCCGGGGAACAATGAGCAGTTCTTC

j_call: TRBJ2-7
cdr3_length: 14
d_call: NA
clone_size: once
v_call: TRBV27
cdr3_aa: CASSSTGPTYEQYF
cdr3_nt: TGTGCCAGCAGTTCGACAGGACCCACCTACGAGCAGTACTTC

j_call: TRBJ2-1
cdr3_length: 15
d_call: TRBD1
clone_size: NA
v_call: TRBV2
cdr3_aa: CASSPGQGAVNEQFF
cdr3_nt: TGTGCCAGCAGCCCGGGACAGGGGGCAGTCAATGAGCAGTTCTTC

j_call: TRBJ1-1
cdr3_length: 16
d_call: NA
clone_size: NA
v_call: TRBV7-6
cdr3_aa: CASSLIRLNWNTEAFF
cdr3_nt: TGTGCCAGCAGCTTGATTCGACTCAACTGGAACACTGAAGCTTTCTTT

j_call: TRBJ1-2
cdr3_length: 13
d_call: NA
clone_size: once
v_call: TRBV29-1
cdr3_aa: CSVRGRQNYGYTF
cdr3_nt: TGCAGCGTTAGGGGCAGACAAAACTATGGCTACACCTTC

j_call: TRBJ2-3
cdr3_length: 14
d_call: NA
clone_size: few
v_call: TRBV7-9
cdr3_aa: CASSLYDSTDTQYF
cdr3_nt: TGTGCCAGCAGCCTATATGACAGCACAGATACGCAGTATTTT

j_call: TRBJ2-2
cdr3_length: 14
d_call: NA
clone_size: NA
v_call: TRBV4-3
cdr3_aa: CASSQDVGTGELFF
cdr3_nt: TGCGCCAGCAGCCAAGACGTAGGAACCGGGGAGCTGTTTTTT

j_call: TRBJ1-1
cdr3_length: 15
d_call: NA
clone_size: NA
v_call: TRBV5-1
cdr3_aa: CASSLAGQLNTEAFF
cdr3_nt: TGCGCCAGCAGCTTGGCCGGCCAACTGAACACTGAAGCTTTCTTT

j_call: TRBJ1-1
cdr3_length: 13
d_call: NA
clone_size: NA
v_call: TRBV18
cdr3_aa: CASSPAEGTEAFF
cdr3_nt: TGTGCCAGCTCACCGGCCGAGGGCACTGAAGCTTTCTTT

j_call: TRBJ1-4
cdr3_length: 15
d_call: TRBD1
clone_size: NA
v_call: TRBV29-1
cdr3_aa: CSAKGTGGTNEKLFF
cdr3_nt: TGCAGCGCCAAAGGGACAGGGGGGACTAATGAAAAACTGTTTTTT